This TCR beta chain was sequenced in a study of healthy donors' naive CD4 and CD8 T cells. A linear amplification protocol produced the TCR libraries from approximately 460 ng of total RNA. MiXCR, applied by TCRdb to the reads, yields one record per CDR3 protein. The sample lists roughly 200,000 distinct CDR3 sequences, about 70% occurring once. The CDR3 totals 14 residues. Between the trimmed V and J ends, which lost 0 bases and 1 base, there was a span of 7 bases. CDR1 is LNHDA and CDR2 is SQIVND in the germline V gene (reference sequence). The chain links TRBV19 to TRBJ2-7, with D hard to call. The sequence was collected from a pool of human donors in good health; the sample pools cells from several healthy donors. Sequencing was performed on naive CD4+ and CD8+ T cells sorted from blood, pooled from several donors. The CDR3 nucleotides read TGTGCCAGTAGTATAGACCTAACTTCCTACGAGCAGTACTTC. Translation gives CASSIDLTSYEQYF.